The 25 T cell receptor beta chains in this list originate from one sample, sequenced in a study of blood T cell repertoires in COVID-19 (dated by TCRdb to about 2020). Libraries came from the immunoSEQ multiplex PCR assay. In TCRdb, the immuneACCESS table is reduced to in-frame sequences with V and J assigned. These tables do not hold every clone; where another copy was compared, an unresolved V gene accounts for under half, and the others remain unexplained. In this sample the table shows roughly 160,000 clones, around 79% of which occur a single time. The ten largest make up approximately 10% of the sample. Material for sequencing was PBMCs or T cells enriched from blood (not recorded which). These receptors all come from a man aged 50 to 60 who had recovered from COVID-19.

The chain employs TRBV6-5 and TRBJ2-7, with 11 bases aligning to TRBD2. The CDR3 sequence is 15 residues long. V shed 5 bases and J 5 bases; nucleotides not matched to a gene: 8. The germline V gene encodes CDR1 MNHEY and CDR2 SVGAGI. This CDR3 reads CASSPRLAGTNEQYF. DNA for the CDR3: TGTGCCAGCAGTCCCCGACTAGCGGGAACGAACGAGCAGTACTTC.

The chain has TRBV28 and TRBJ1-6; D not resolved. The CDR3 is 15 residues long. The V and J ends lost 7 bases and 3 bases respectively, with 13 bases between them. CDR1 and CDR2 from the germline V gene are MDHEN and SYDVKM. The CDR3 sequence is CASKEDSNYNSPLHF. DNA of the CDR3: TGTGCCAGCAAGGAGGACTCAAACTATAATTCACCCCTCCACTTT.

The rearrangement joins TRBV5-6 to TRBJ1-6; TRBD1 matches 9 bases. CDR3 length: 16 amino acids. The germline V gene encodes CDR1 SGHDT and CDR2 YYEEEE. V lost 4 bases to trimming and J lost 7 bases; unmatched junction nucleotides: 9. The CDR3 bases are TGTGCCAGCAGCCTTGTTGGGGACAGGGAAAATTCACCCCTCCACTTT. It specifies CASSLVGDRENSPLHF.

This clone was seen just once. This chain joins TRBV6-5 and TRBJ1-2; a weak D match, TRBD1 (5 bases). The CDR3 extends over 15 amino acids. CDR1 is MNHEY, CDR2 SVGAGI, per germline. The V end was cut by 0 bases, the J end by 4 bases, with 12 bases between. The CDR3 DNA sequence: TGTGCCAGCAGTTACTCCCCGGAGACAGTCTATGGCTACACCTTC. Translated, it gives CASSYSPETVYGYTF.

The chain combines TRBV28 with TRBJ2-7; 13 nucleotides agree with TRBD2. After removal of 6 bases from V and 1 base from J, the junction contained 6 bases not matched to a gene. The length of the CDR3 is 16 residues. The germline gives CDR1 MDHEN, CDR2 SYDVKM. The CDR3 loop is CASSPVGLAGSYEQYF. The CDR3, as DNA: TGTGCCAGCAGCCCCGTGGGACTAGCGGGGTCCTACGAGCAGTACTTC.

This clone was picked up one time. The rearrangement links TRBV4-1 to TRBJ1-5; D gene uncertain. Germline V lookup: CDR1 MGHRA, CDR2 YSYEKL. This CDR3 is built from 15 residues. Trimming shortened V by 2 bases and J by 3 bases, and 11 bases separated the two germline ends. CDR3 coding DNA: TGCGCCAGCAGCCAATTTGGACTGAACAATCAGCCCCAGCATTTT. It yields the protein CASSQFGLNNQPQHF.

The chain carries TRBV6-1 and TRBJ2-1, with TRBD2 matching 8 bases. Germline V gene data show CDR1 as MNHNS and CDR2 as SASEGT. The CDR3 is 15 residues long. With 0 bases clipped from V and 5 bases from J, the junction kept 3 bases outside the gene matches. The chain's CDR3 is CASSEASGGNNEQFF. DNA for the CDR3: TGTGCCAGCAGTGAAGCGAGCGGGGGAAACAATGAGCAGTTCTTC.

V usage is TRBV12-5 and J usage is TRBJ2-1; 9 bases fit TRBD1. Germline V gives CDR1 LGHNT, CDR2 FRNRAP. Trimming removed 2 bases from V and 3 bases from J; junction bases left unmatched: 8. The CDR3 is 17 residues long. In DNA form, the CDR3 reads TGTGCTAGTGGTTTGACCCCGGGACAGGGATTCTACAATGAGCAGTTCTTC. It translates to CASGLTPGQGFYNEQFF.

The chain is built from TRBV11-1 and TRBJ1-1; D is perhaps TRBD1 (5 bases). The CDR3 totals 16 residues. V was clipped by 5 bases and J by 5 bases, with 21 bases between them. Germline-derived CDR1 and CDR2 are SGHAT and FQDESV (reference sequence). CDR3: CASSHTAGGGRTEAFF. In DNA, the CDR3 is TGTGCCAGCAGCCACACCGCCGGCGGGGGGAGGACTGAAGCTTTCTTT.

CDR3: CASSFPVQGGGYTF. The CDR3 DNA is TGTGCCAGCAGTTTCCCAGTACAGGGTGGTGGCTACACCTTC. The chain links TRBV28 to TRBJ1-2; tentative D call: TRBD1 (6 bases). Germline CDR1 MDHEN, CDR2 SYDVKM. V lost 3 bases and J lost 7, with 15 bases in between. The CDR3 is 14 amino acids.

The rearrangement links TRBV28 to TRBJ2-7, with TRBD2 as a possible D gene (6 bases). V lost 6 bases to trimming and J lost 6 bases, with 15 bases between them. Germline V gene data show CDR1 as MDHEN and CDR2 as SYDVKM. This CDR3 region has 13 residues. The CDR3 coding sequence is TGTGCCAGCAGCTCAGAACCGGGAGCCGAGCAGTACTTC. It is translated as CASSSEPGAEQYF. The full variable domain, its missing parts supplied by reference TRBV28 and TRBJ2-7, is DVKVTQSSRYLVKRTGEKVFLECVQDMDHENMFWYRQDPGLGLRLIYFSYDVKMKEKGDIPEGYSVSREKKERFSLILESASTNQTSMYLCASSSEPGAEQYFGPGTRLTVT.

This CDR3 reads CASRGTGSGETQYF. CDR3 nucleotides: TGTGCCAGTAGGGGGACAGGGAGCGGAGAGACCCAGTACTTC. This rearrangement joins TRBV19 to TRBJ2-5; 9 positions agree with TRBD1. Germline V lookup: CDR1 LNHDA, CDR2 SQIVND (reference sequence). V was clipped by 6 bases and J by 4 bases; unmatched bases: 6. The CDR3 has 14 amino acids.

The V and J genes are TRBV5-1 and TRBJ2-3; the match to TRBD2 covers 11 bases. The junction had 6 bases not matched to a gene; V was cut back by 0 bases and J by 0 bases. The CDR3 contains 18 residues. Germline-derived CDR1 and CDR2 are SGHRS and YFSETQ. The CDR3 DNA sequence: TGCGCCAGCAGCTTGGCACTAGCGGGGGTTACTAGCACAGATACGCAGTATTTT. Protein product: CASSLALAGVTSTDTQYF.

The rearrangement joins TRBV9 to TRBJ2-6; TRBD1 is a possible D gene (5 bases). Deletions cut 3 bases from V and 2 bases from J, with 9 bases between. Germline V CDR1 and CDR2: SGDLS, YYNGEE. This CDR3 is built from 15 residues. In DNA form, the CDR3 reads TGTGCCAGCAGCGCCCAGGGAACTGGGGCCAACGTCCTGACTTTC. Translated, it gives CASSAQGTGANVLTF.

The chain recombines TRBV11-2 with TRBJ2-1; 8 nucleotides match TRBD2. CDR3 length equals 14 residues. Losses at the gene ends were 6 bases for V and 9 bases for J; bases not matched to a gene: 10. Germline lookup yields CDR1 SGHAT and CDR2 FQNNGV. The CDR3 DNA follows: TGTGCCAGCAGATACGGGAGGGCCGCTATTGAGCAGTTCTTC. Translating gives CASRYGRAAIEQFF.

V gene TRBV19 combines with J gene TRBJ1-2; 11 bases are a match to TRBD1. CDR1 LNHDA and CDR2 SQIVND come from the germline V gene (reference sequence). The CDR3 runs 16 residues. Trimming cost V 4 bases and J 6 bases; bases outside gene matches: 10. The CDR3 region is CASSKTQDRGQNGYTF. The DNA of the CDR3 is TGTGCCAGTAGTAAAACACAGGACAGGGGGCAAAATGGCTACACCTTC.

The chain carries TRBV3-1 (or the pseudogene TRBV3-2) and TRBJ2-1; no clear D. Per the germline V gene, CDR1 is LGHDT and CDR2 is YNNKEL (reference sequence). The V end was cut by 0 bases, the J end by 10 bases, with 7 bases between. The CDR3 loop spans 12 amino acids. CDR3 sequence reads: CASSQEKHEQFF. As DNA, the CDR3 is TGTGCCAGCAGCCAAGAGAAACACGAGCAGTTCTTC.

This sequence joins TRBV5-1 and TRBJ1-1, with TRBD1 matching 7 bases. Germline CDR1 SGHRS, CDR2 YFSETQ. V lost 4 bases and J lost 1; bases outside the gene matches: 4. The CDR3 has 14 residues. CDR3 sequence (DNA): TGCGCCAGCAGCCTAGGACAGGAGAACACTGAAGCTTTCTTT. The encoded protein is CASSLGQENTEAFF.

The chain carries TRBV11-2 and TRBJ2-3; 8 bases align to TRBD2. This CDR3 spans 16 amino acids. In germline, CDR1 is SGHAT, CDR2 FQNNGV. With V trimmed by 3 bases and J by 0 bases, 5 bases remained unmatched. CDR3 nucleotide sequence: TGTGCCAGCAGCTTCCAGAGCGGGGGAAGCACAGATACGCAGTATTTT. Its translation is CASSFQSGGSTDTQYF.

The rearrangement links TRBV6-1 to TRBJ2-7; no definite D call. V lost 1 base to trimming and J lost 3 bases, with 7 bases between them. Germline CDR1 MNHNS, CDR2 SASEGT. The CDR3 loop spans 13 amino acids. CDR3 in amino acids: CASSEGVFYEQYF. CDR3 bases: TGTGCCAGCAGTGAAGGCGTTTTCTACGAGCAGTACTTC.

This clone was found once. The chain couples TRBV6-5 to TRBJ1-5, with D possibly TRBD1 on 6 matching bases. Trimming left V 11 bases short and J 0 bases short, with 14 bases between. Germline CDR1 and CDR2: MNHEY and SVGAGI. CDR3 length: 14 residues. The chain's CDR3 is CASRGTASNQPQHF. Written as DNA, the CDR3 is TGTGCCTCCAGGGGCACAGCTAGCAATCAGCCCCAGCATTTT.

CDR3 coding DNA: TGTGCCACCAGCAGAGGGGCAGGGAAAAACACCATATATTTT. This encodes CATSRGAGKNTIYF. The chain is built from TRBV15 and TRBJ1-3, with D tentatively TRBD1 (5 bases). In germline, CDR1 is LNHNV, CDR2 YYDKDF (reference sequence). With 1 base removed from V and 6 bases from J, the gap between germline ends came to 10 bases. The CDR3 spans 14 residues.

Notes on this clone: A junction end diverges from the germline sequence, so it may reflect a read error. The chain links TRBV7-3 to TRBJ1-2; TRBD1 aligns across 11 bases. Germline CDR1 reads SGHTA; CDR2 reads FQGTGA. The CDR3 length is 14 residues. The chain's CDR3 is CASSVTGTGGGYTF. DNA of the CDR3: TGTGCCAGCAGCGTAACCGGGACAGGGGGTGGCTACACCTTC.

The chain employs TRBV24-1 and TRBJ1-2; D is possibly TRBD1 (5 bases). The V and J ends lost 4 bases and 2 bases respectively, with 13 bases between them. The CDR3 is 15 residues long. The germline CDR1 and CDR2 sequences are KGHDR and SFDVKD. For the CDR3, the DNA is TGTGCCACCAGTGACGAGGGACTCGCAAACTATGGCTACACCTTC. As protein: CATSDEGLANYGYTF.

J is TRBJ2-4 and V is TRBV5-8; D gene ambiguous. The ends were cut back, 2 bases at V and 0 bases at J, with 12 bases in the middle. Germline V CDR1 and CDR2: SGHTS, YDEGEE. The CDR3 is 16 amino acids. DNA of the CDR3: TGTGCCAGCAGCTTTCGAACATCCCTAGCCAAAAACATTCAGTACTTC. Protein sequence: CASSFRTSLAKNIQYF.